Here is one T cell receptor (beta chain) with its context. Its target is not known. The assay was immunoSEQ multiplex PCR, and TCRdb's table has in-frame clones only and misses some. The sample lists about 120,000 clones, more than 75% seen once, with 6.5% to 9% in the top ten. The data originate from a study of T cell responses to AZD1222 COVID-19 vaccine. Findings of the study overall: Spike-specific TCR breadth and depth both grew after two AZD1222 doses.

Germline values: CDR1 SGDLS, CDR2 YYNGEE. This CDR3 comprises 13 residues. V lost 3 bases and J lost 11, with 12 bases in between. Sequenced here: peripheral blood, sampled on day 0 of AZD1222 vaccination. This TCR was sampled from an adult in good health. V gene TRBV9 combines with J gene TRBJ1-6; tentatively, D is TRBD1 (6 bases). The CDR3 reads CASSGIEGAPLHF. The CDR3 coding sequence is TGTGCCAGCAGCGGAATCGAGGGGGCACCCCTCCACTTT.